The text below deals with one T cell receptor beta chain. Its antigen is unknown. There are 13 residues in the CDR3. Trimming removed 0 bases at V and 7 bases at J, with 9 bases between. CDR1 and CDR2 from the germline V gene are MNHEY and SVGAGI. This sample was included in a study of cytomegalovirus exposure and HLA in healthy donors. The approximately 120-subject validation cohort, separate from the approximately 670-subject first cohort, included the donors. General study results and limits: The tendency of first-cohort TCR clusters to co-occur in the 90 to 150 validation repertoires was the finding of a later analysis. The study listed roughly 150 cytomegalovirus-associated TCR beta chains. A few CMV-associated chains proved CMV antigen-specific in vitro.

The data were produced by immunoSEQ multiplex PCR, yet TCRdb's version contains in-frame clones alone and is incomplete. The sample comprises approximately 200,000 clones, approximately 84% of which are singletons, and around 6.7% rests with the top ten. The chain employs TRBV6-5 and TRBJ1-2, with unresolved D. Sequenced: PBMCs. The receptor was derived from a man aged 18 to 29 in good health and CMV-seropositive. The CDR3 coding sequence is TGTGCCAGCAGTTACTCGCGGGATGGTGGCTACACCTTC. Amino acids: CASSYSRDGGYTF.